This T cell receptor (beta chain) was obtained from a study of cytomegalovirus exposure and HLA in healthy donors. PCR employed 60 Vbeta and 13 Jbeta primers. Using immunoSEQ multiplex PCR, the repertoire was profiled, and TCRdb retains in-frame clones only, with some absent. The sample records 150,000 to 200,000 clones, roughly 85% being singletons. The count of this clone is one. With V trimmed by 7 bases and J by 4 bases, 8 bases remained unmatched. Germline V gene data show CDR1 as MNHEY and CDR2 as SMNVEV (reference sequence). The CDR3 is 15 amino acids. The rearrangement uses TRBV27 and TRBJ2-1, with 9 bases aligning to TRBD1. The specimen was PBMCs. This TCR was sampled from a man in his fifties in good health and CMV-seropositive. CDR3 residues: CASNPGTGLYNEQFF. CDR3 coding DNA: TGTGCCAGCAACCCCGGGACAGGGCTATACAATGAGCAGTTCTTC.